The 18 T cell receptor beta chains reported below all come from one sample, sequenced in a study of blood T cell repertoires in COVID-19. Sequenced by immunoSEQ multiplex PCR; TCRdb stores in-frame clones only, minus some. Of about 320,000 clones listed, about nine tenths were seen once; the top ten hold around 2.5%. The source material was PBMCs or T cells enriched from blood (not recorded which). The receptor source for this set is a man aged 55 to 70 who had recovered from COVID-19.

The CDR3 sequence is CASRSPGGYEQYF. The CDR3 nucleotides are TGTGCCAGCCGCTCCCCAGGGGGGTACGAGCAGTACTTC. The chain is built from TRBV3-1 (or the pseudogene TRBV3-2) and TRBJ2-7; D might be TRBD1 (7 bases). Trimming took off 8 bases at V and 4 bases at J, with 15 bases between the two ends. There are 13 residues in the CDR3. Germline V CDR1 and CDR2: LGHDT, YNNKEL (reference sequence).

The CDR3 DNA sequence: TGCAGTGCTAGTTATAATGCCTACGAGCAGTACTTC. Protein product: CSASYNAYEQYF. This chain joins TRBV20-1 and TRBJ2-7, with D uncertain. CDR1 is DFQATT and CDR2 is SNEGSKA in the germline V gene (reference sequence). V lost 3 bases, J lost 2 bases, and 8 bases lay in between. This CDR3 contains 12 residues.

The V call is TRBV6-5, the J call TRBJ2-7; 7 nucleotides line up with TRBD2. Germline loops: CDR1 MNHEY, CDR2 SVGAGI. V shed 6 bases and J 4 bases; nucleotides not matched to a gene: 9. The CDR3 totals 14 residues. CDR3 DNA sequence: TGTGCCAGCAGCCCGGGGCGGGAGTGGTACGAGCAGTACTTC. It specifies CASSPGREWYEQYF.

This rearrangement joins TRBV3-1 (or the pseudogene TRBV3-2) to TRBJ1-2; tentative D call: TRBD1 (6 bases). The germline CDR1 and CDR2 sequences are LGHDT and YNNKEL (reference sequence). Trimming removed 2 bases from V and 0 bases from J, with 16 bases in between. This CDR3 is 17 amino acids long. The CDR3 nucleotides are TGTGCCAGCAGCCAACGGGACAAAGTCATAACTAACTATGGCTACACCTTC. Translating gives CASSQRDKVITNYGYTF.

This clone has a single count. V is TRBV7-6 and J is TRBJ2-6; 7 bases are a match to TRBD2. The CDR3 is 18 residues long. With V trimmed by 2 bases and J by 4 bases, 11 bases remained unmatched. Germline V gene sequence: CDR1 SGHVS, CDR2 FNYEAQ. For the CDR3, the DNA is TGTGCCAGCAGCTTATTTTGGGCAGGGAGGGAAGGGGCCAACGTCCTGACTTTC. Its translation is CASSLFWAGREGANVLTF.

The chain carries TRBV5-1 and TRBJ2-3; D gene unclear. The CDR3 loop spans 15 amino acids. Germline values: CDR1 SGHRS, CDR2 YFSETQ. V shed 3 bases and J shed 3 bases, with 14 bases lying between them. The CDR3 DNA is TGCGCCAGCAGCTGGGCCAGAGCCGTAACAGATACGCAGTATTTT. This gives the protein CASSWARAVTDTQYF.

The rearrangement joins TRBV14 to TRBJ2-1; perhaps TRBD2 as D (6 bases). This CDR3 is 13 amino acids long. Trimming shortened V by 0 bases and J by 11 bases, and 11 bases separated the two germline ends. Germline V gene data show CDR1 as SGHDN and CDR2 as FVKESK. The CDR3: CASSQDSAGKQFF. For the CDR3, the DNA is TGTGCCAGCAGCCAAGATTCTGCGGGAAAGCAGTTCTTC.

The CDR3 here is CASSLGPPTGGIYNTEAFF. DNA of the CDR3: TGTGCCAGCAGCTTGGGGCCACCCACAGGGGGAATTTATAACACTGAAGCTTTCTTT. V is TRBV5-6 and J is TRBJ1-1; 8 nucleotides agree with TRBD1. Germline CDR1 reads SGHDT; CDR2 reads YYEEEE. CDR3 size: 19 residues. Trimming cost V 0 bases and J 2 bases; bases outside gene matches: 15.

V and J are TRBV5-1 and TRBJ2-5; D is possibly TRBD2 (5 bases). V was clipped by 1 base and J by 2 bases, with 9 bases between them. This CDR3 is built from 14 residues. The germline CDR1 and CDR2 sequences are SGHRS and YFSETQ. CDR3 residues: CASSLSERQETQYF. The CDR3 DNA follows: TGCGCCAGCAGCTTGTCTGAGCGGCAAGAGACCCAGTACTTC.

The chain combines TRBV7-9 with TRBJ2-5; 7 bases match TRBD2. CDR1 is SEHNR and CDR2 is FQNEAQ in the germline V gene (reference sequence). After removal of 8 bases from V and 3 bases from J, the junction contained 6 bases not matched to a gene. The CDR3 spans 13 residues. CDR3 nucleotides: TGTGCCAGCGAGCCCGGGAGGAAAGAGACCCAGTACTTC. This translates into CASEPGRKETQYF.

The sample holds one count of this clone. The V and J genes are TRBV12-3 or TRBV12-4 and TRBJ2-7, with 7 nucleotides matching TRBD2. CDR3 size: 13 residues. V was pared by 2 bases and J by 4 bases, with 2 bases of the junction left unmatched. CDR3 sequence: CASSLSGRYEQYF. The CDR3, as DNA: TGTGCCAGCAGTTTATCCGGGAGGTACGAGCAGTACTTC.

This clone appeared a single time. The chain is built from TRBV11-2 and TRBJ2-3; TRBD1 agrees at 9 bases. Trimming cost V 6 bases and J 4 bases; bases outside gene matches: 8. Germline CDR1 is SGHAT and CDR2 is FQNNGV. The CDR3 covers 15 residues. DNA of the CDR3: TGTGCCAGCAGAACCTTCACAGGGGGCGCAGATACGCAGTATTTT. Protein product: CASRTFTGGADTQYF.

V gene TRBV7-3 combines with J gene TRBJ2-2; 8 nucleotides align to TRBD1. From germline, CDR1 is SGHTA and CDR2 FQGTGA. This CDR3 is built from 14 residues. V shed 3 bases and J 7 bases; nucleotides not matched to a gene: 4. CDR3 region: CASSLTGAGGELFF. The CDR3, as DNA: TGTGCCAGCAGCTTGACAGGGGCGGGCGGGGAGCTGTTTTTT.

This clone was detected once. V usage is TRBV5-4 and J usage is TRBJ2-3; 8 nucleotides match TRBD1. This CDR3 has 15 residues. CDR1 is SGHNT and CDR2 is YYREEE in the germline V gene (reference sequence). V gave up 2 bases and J gave up 0 bases; unmatched junction bases: 2. CDR3 loop: CASSFRDRSTDTQYF. The CDR3 DNA follows: TGTGCCAGCAGCTTCCGGGACAGGAGCACAGATACGCAGTATTTT.

The chain employs TRBV19 and TRBJ2-2, with D uncertain. The CDR3 totals 12 residues. Germline V gives CDR1 LNHDA, CDR2 SQIVND (reference sequence). V was shortened by 11 bases and J by 0 bases, with 7 bases between the two germline ends. DNA of the CDR3: TGTGCCTCGACACCGAACACCGGGGAGCTGTTTTTT. This translates into CASTPNTGELFF.

The V and J genes are TRBV5-1 and TRBJ2-1, with D possibly matching TRBD1 (5 bases). This CDR3 contains 16 residues. V dropped 0 bases and J dropped 4 bases, with 14 bases sitting between them. Germline V lookup: CDR1 SGHRS, CDR2 YFSETQ. The CDR3 DNA follows: TGCGCCAGCAGCTTGGCGGCAGGGATGGGGTACAATGAGCAGTTCTTC. This gives the protein CASSLAAGMGYNEQFF.

This clone was recorded once. The rearrangement joins TRBV5-6 to TRBJ2-4; 10 bases are a match to TRBD2. The CDR3 consists of 14 residues. CDR1 is SGHDT and CDR2 is YYEEEE in the germline V gene. V lost 2 bases, J lost 15 bases, and 11 bases stayed unmatched. CDR3 in DNA: TGTGCCAGCAGCTTCAATAGCGGGAGGAGGCAGGCGTACTTC. Encoded protein: CASSFNSGRRQAYF.

The chain is built from TRBV7-9 and TRBJ2-2; possible D gene TRBD2, 5 bases. V was clipped by 6 bases and J by 7 bases, with 12 bases between them. Germline CDR1 reads SEHNR; CDR2 reads FQNEAQ (reference sequence). This CDR3 spans 13 amino acids. CDR3 in amino acids: CASRFARDGELFF. The CDR3 DNA reads as TGTGCCAGCAGATTTGCCCGGGACGGGGAGCTGTTTTTT.